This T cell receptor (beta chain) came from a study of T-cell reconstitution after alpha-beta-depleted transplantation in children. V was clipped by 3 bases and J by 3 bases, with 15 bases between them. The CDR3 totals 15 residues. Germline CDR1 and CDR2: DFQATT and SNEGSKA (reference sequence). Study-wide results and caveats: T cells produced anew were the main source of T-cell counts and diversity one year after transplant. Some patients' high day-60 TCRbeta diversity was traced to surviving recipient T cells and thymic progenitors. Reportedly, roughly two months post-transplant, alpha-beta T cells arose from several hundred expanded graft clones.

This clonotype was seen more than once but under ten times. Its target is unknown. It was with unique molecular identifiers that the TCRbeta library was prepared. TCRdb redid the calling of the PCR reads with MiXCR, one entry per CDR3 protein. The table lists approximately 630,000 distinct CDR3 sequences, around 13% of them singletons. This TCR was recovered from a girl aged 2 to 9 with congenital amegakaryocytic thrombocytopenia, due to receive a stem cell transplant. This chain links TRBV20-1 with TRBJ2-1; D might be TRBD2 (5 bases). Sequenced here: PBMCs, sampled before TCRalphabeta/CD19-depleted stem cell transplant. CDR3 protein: CSASPTRSGYNEQFF. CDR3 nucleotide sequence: TGCAGTGCTAGCCCCACTCGGAGCGGCTACAATGAGCAGTTCTTC.